This T cell receptor beta chain was identified during a study of T cell responses to AZD1222 COVID-19 vaccine. CDR3 length: 17 amino acids. V lost 2 bases and J 4 bases, leaving 21 bases between the germline ends. The data were produced by immunoSEQ multiplex PCR, yet TCRdb's version contains in-frame clones alone and is incomplete. Among 120,000 or so clones listed, about 86% were seen once. This TCR was sampled from an adult who received the AZD1222 COVID-19 vaccine. The sample in question was peripheral blood, obtained 28 days after the second AZD1222 dose. This rearrangement joins TRBV5-3 to TRBJ1-2, with a weak D call TRBD1 (6 bases). TRBV5-3 is assigned to the ORF class and has an uncertain function. This chain's CDR3 is CARSFNPERGAPYGYTF. The CDR3 bases are TGTGCCAGAAGCTTCAACCCGGAGCGGGGGGCCCCCTATGGCTACACCTTC.